Shown below are 10 T cell receptor beta chains from a single sample sequenced in a study of blood T cell repertoires in COVID-19. Assay used: immunoSEQ multiplex PCR; TCRdb lists only in-frame clones, some missing. The table includes approximately 190,000 clones, roughly 80% detected once. The sequenced material came from peripheral blood. These receptors all come from a human donor in a cohort sampled during active COVID-19.

The CDR3 coding sequence is TGTGCCAGCAGCCTTTCTCAGGGCACCGGGGAGCTGTTTTTT. The encoded protein is CASSLSQGTGELFF. This chain uses TRBV3-1 (or the pseudogene TRBV3-2) with TRBJ2-2, with TRBD1 as a possible D gene (5 bases). The CDR3 spans 14 residues. V lost 4 bases and J 4 bases, leaving 10 bases between the germline ends. Germline V gives CDR1 LGHDT, CDR2 YNNKEL (reference sequence).

CDR3 residues: CASSPGRASYNEQFF. The CDR3 nucleotides read TGTGCCAGCAGCCCCGGGAGGGCCTCCTACAATGAGCAGTTCTTC. The chain couples TRBV4-2 to TRBJ2-1; 8 bases are a match to TRBD2. The CDR3 runs 15 residues. Germline assignment: CDR1 LGHNA and CDR2 YNFKEQ. The ends lost 4 bases at V and 0 bases at J; junction bases unmatched: 2.

The chain carries TRBV5-1 and TRBJ2-7; TRBD1 matches at 7 bases. CDR3 length: 16 residues. Germline CDR1 and CDR2: SGHRS and YFSETQ. The V segment lost 0 bases and the J segment 5 bases; nucleotides outside the gene matches: 11. CDR3 coding DNA: TGCGCCAGCAGCTTGGAAGGAAGGGGGCAGTTGGACGAGCAGTACGTC. Its translation is CASSLEGRGQLDEQYV.

The genes are TRBV18 and TRBJ2-2, with a possible D match to TRBD2 (5 bases). This CDR3 contains 16 residues. The V end was cut by 5 bases, the J end by 7 bases, with 20 bases between. CDR1 and CDR2 from the germline V gene are KGHSH and LQKENI. As DNA, the CDR3 is TGTGCCAGCTCAGTAGGAAGCGGCCCTCTTAGCGGGGAGCTGTTTTTT. Protein product: CASSVGSGPLSGELFF.

J is TRBJ2-7 and V is TRBV9; possible D gene TRBD2, 5 bases. The V and J ends lost 8 bases and 2 bases respectively, with 26 bases between them. CDR1 and CDR2 (germline): SGDLS, YYNGEE. This CDR3 region has 17 residues. This chain's CDR3 is CARRADRQDDPTYEQYF. The CDR3 nucleotides are TGTGCCAGGAGGGCGGACCGGCAGGACGACCCGACCTACGAGCAGTACTTC.

The V gene is TRBV5-5, the J gene TRBJ2-1, with TRBD2 matching over 10 bases. Germline V gene sequence: CDR1 SGHKS, CDR2 YYEKEE (reference sequence). This CDR3 is 14 amino acids long. Losses at the gene ends were 4 bases for V and 6 bases for J; bases not matched to a gene: 4. CDR3 protein: CASSLAGVGNEQFF. The CDR3 bases are TGTGCCAGCAGCCTAGCGGGAGTTGGCAATGAGCAGTTCTTC.

This clone was counted only a few times. The chain joins TRBV7-2 to TRBJ2-1; TRBD2 aligns across 7 bases. The germline CDR1 and CDR2 sequences are SGHTA and FQGNSA. After removal of 1 base from V and 10 bases from J, the junction contained 10 bases not matched to a gene. This CDR3 has 15 amino acids. CDR3: CASSLDPAGRREQFF. CDR3 nucleotide sequence: TGTGCCAGCAGCTTAGACCCAGCGGGACGGAGAGAGCAGTTCTTC.

This chain uses TRBV5-8 with TRBJ1-1; possibly TRBD1 for D (5 bases). Germline-derived CDR1 and CDR2 are SGHTS and YDEGEE. V lost 2 bases, J lost 8 bases, and 13 bases lay in between. This CDR3 has 13 amino acids. CDR3 sequence: CASSFLPGQEAFF. The DNA of the CDR3 is TGTGCCAGCAGCTTCCTTCCAGGACAAGAAGCTTTCTTT.

This clone was seen a few times. The rearrangement links TRBV5-6 to TRBJ2-5; 10 nucleotides align to TRBD2. The CDR3 totals 16 residues. Germline assignment: CDR1 SGHDT and CDR2 YYEEEE. V gave up 0 bases and J gave up 1 base; unmatched junction bases: 3. CDR3 sequence reads: CASSLVLAGVQETQYF. The CDR3 nucleotides read TGTGCCAGCAGCTTGGTCCTAGCGGGGGTCCAAGAGACCCAGTACTTC.

The V and J genes are TRBV11-2 and TRBJ1-2, with D perhaps TRBD1 (6 bases). Germline V gene data show CDR1 as SGHAT and CDR2 as FQNNGV. The CDR3 totals 13 residues. Trimming shortened V by 5 bases and J by 7 bases, and 14 bases separated the two germline ends. CDR3 nucleotides: TGTGCCAGCAGCCCCCCAGGGGTGGCTGGCTACACCTTC. Its translation is CASSPPGVAGYTF.